A selection of T cell receptor beta chains follows, all from one sample in a study of T-cell reconstitution after alpha-beta-depleted transplantation in children. TCRdb re-called the PCR reads with MiXCR, one entry per CDR3 protein. The sample includes hundreds of thousands of distinct CDR3 sequences, over 10% of them seen just once. The sample was PBMCs, mostly from graft donor cells, taken 360 days after TCRalphabeta/CD19-depleted stem cell transplant. These receptors came from a male patient aged 10 to 17 who had a stem cell transplant for acute myeloid leukemia, so the T cells may come from the graft donor. Each CDR3 is given with its conserved first and last residue.

>18|TRBV21-1
CASSKTRTSGASTDTQYF
>13|TRBV20-1
CSATQGARETQYF
>14|TRBV18
CASSPQLDGETQYF
>16|TRBV20-1
CSAPQGYPAREETQYF
>15|TRBV10-2
CASSDSGSNTDTQYF
>16|TRBV7-2
CASTLSREGSYNEQFF
>14|TRBV29-1
CSVGTPPPPYEQYF
>15|TRBV4-3
CASSPDRTPSYEQYF
>12|TRBV20-1
CRGSNTGTEAFF
>15|TRBV12-3/TRBV12-4
CASAFDRGGNQPQHF
>17|TRBV5-1
CASSLGATSGRPDEQFF
>13|TRBV24-1
CATSDSAVDEQFF
>12|TRBV10-3
CAISDPGPGQFF
>21|TRBV11-1
CASSSTRLAGATTSSYNEQFF
>15|TRBV5-1
CASSSGPGPQETQYF
>14|TRBV12-3/TRBV12-4
CASSKTGGGYEQYF
>17|TRBV7-3
CASSPTPTSGVYNEQFF
>13|TRBV30
CACPDRGPYGYTF
>15|TRBV5-6
CASSQLAGETGELFF
>10|TRBV11-2
CASGVYEQYF